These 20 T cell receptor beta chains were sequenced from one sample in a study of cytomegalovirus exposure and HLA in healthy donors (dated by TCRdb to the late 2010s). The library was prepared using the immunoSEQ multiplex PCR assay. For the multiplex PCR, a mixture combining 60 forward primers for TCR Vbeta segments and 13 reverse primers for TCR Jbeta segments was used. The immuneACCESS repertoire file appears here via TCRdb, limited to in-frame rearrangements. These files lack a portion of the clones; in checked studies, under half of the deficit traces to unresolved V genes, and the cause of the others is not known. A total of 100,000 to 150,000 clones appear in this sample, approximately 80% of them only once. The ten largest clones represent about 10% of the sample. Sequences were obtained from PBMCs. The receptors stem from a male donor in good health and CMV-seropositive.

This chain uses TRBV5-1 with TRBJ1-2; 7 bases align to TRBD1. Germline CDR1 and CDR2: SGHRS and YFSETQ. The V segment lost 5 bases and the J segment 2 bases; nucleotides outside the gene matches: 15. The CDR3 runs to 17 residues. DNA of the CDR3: TGCGCCAGCAGTCCCTATTCAATCCAGACAGGGAACTATGGCTACACCTTC. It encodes CASSPYSIQTGNYGYTF. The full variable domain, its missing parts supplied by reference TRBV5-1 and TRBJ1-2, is KAGVTQTPRYLIKTRGQQVTLSCSPISGHRSVSWYQQTPGQGLQFLFEYFSETQRNKGNFPGRFSGRQFSNSRSEMNVSTLELGDSALYLCASSPYSIQTGNYGYTFGSGTRLTVV.

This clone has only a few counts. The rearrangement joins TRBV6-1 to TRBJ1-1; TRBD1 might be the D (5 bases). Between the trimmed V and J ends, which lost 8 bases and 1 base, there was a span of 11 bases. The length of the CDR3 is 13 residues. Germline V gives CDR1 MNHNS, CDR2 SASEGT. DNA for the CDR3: TGTGCCAGCGGGACTTTCACGAACACTGAAGCTTTCTTT. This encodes CASGTFTNTEAFF.

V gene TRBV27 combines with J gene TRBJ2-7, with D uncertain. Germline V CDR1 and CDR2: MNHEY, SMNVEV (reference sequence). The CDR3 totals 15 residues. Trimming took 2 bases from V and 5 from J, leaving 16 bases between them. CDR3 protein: CASSLSLALRHEQYF. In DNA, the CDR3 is TGTGCCAGCAGTTTAAGTTTGGCCCTCCGCCACGAGCAGTACTTC.

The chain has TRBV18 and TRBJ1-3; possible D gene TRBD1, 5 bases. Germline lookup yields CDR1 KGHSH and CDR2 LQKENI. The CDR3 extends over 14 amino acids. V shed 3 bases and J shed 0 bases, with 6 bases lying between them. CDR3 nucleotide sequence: TGTGCCAGCTCACCGACAGACTCTGGAAACACCATATATTTT. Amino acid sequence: CASSPTDSGNTIYF.

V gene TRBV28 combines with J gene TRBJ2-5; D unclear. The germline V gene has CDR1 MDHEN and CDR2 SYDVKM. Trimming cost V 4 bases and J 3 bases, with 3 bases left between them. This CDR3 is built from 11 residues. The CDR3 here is CASSSEETQYF. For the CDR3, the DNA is TGTGCCAGCAGTTCCGAAGAGACCCAGTACTTC.

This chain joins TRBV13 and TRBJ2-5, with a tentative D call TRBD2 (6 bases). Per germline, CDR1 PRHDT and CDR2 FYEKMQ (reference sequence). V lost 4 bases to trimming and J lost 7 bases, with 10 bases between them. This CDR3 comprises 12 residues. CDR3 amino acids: CASSSAGGTQYF. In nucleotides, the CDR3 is TGTGCCAGCAGCTCAGCCGGGGGGACCCAGTACTTC.

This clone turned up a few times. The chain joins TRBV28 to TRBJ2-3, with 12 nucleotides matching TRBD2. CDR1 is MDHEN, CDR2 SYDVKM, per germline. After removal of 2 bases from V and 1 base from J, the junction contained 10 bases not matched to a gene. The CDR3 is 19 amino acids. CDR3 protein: CASSLRPSGRAAGTDTQYF. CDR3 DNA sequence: TGTGCCAGCAGTTTAAGGCCTAGCGGGAGGGCCGCGGGCACAGATACGCAGTATTTT.

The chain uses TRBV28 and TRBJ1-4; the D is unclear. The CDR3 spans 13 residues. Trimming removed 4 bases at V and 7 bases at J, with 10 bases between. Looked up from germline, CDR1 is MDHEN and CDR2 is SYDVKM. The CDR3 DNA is TGTGCCAGCAGTTCCTCGGGTTTTGAAAAACTGTTTTTT. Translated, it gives CASSSSGFEKLFF.

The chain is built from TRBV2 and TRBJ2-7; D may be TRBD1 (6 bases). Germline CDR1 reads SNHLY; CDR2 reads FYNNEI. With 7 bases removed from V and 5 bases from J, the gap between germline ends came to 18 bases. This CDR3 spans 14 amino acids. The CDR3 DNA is TGTGCCAGCATGAGGACAGCGCCGGTCCACGAGCAGTACTTC. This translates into CASMRTAPVHEQYF.

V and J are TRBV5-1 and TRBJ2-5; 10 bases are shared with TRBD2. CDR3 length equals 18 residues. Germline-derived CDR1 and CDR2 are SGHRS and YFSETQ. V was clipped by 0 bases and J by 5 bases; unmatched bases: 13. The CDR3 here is CASSLGATSGTPQETQYF. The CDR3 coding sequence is TGCGCCAGCAGCTTGGGGGCCACTAGCGGGACCCCTCAGGAGACCCAGTACTTC.

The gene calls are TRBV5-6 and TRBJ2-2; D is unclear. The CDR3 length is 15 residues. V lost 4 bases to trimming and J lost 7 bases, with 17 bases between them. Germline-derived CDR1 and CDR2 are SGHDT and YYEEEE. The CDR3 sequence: CASSPGVFKNGELFF. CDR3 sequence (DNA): TGTGCCAGCAGCCCTGGAGTTTTTAAGAACGGGGAGCTGTTTTTT.

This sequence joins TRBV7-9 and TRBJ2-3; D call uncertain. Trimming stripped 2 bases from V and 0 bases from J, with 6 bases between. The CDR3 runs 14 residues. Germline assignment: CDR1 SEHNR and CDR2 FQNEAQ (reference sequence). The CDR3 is CASSLSLSTDTQYF. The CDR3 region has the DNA TGTGCCAGCAGCTTATCTCTAAGCACAGATACGCAGTATTTT.

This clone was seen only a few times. The CDR3 nucleotides read TGTGCCAGCAGCTCCACCGGGACAGGGAACGTTATCTATGGCTACACCTTC. Translated, it gives CASSSTGTGNVIYGYTF. The chain has TRBV7-2 and TRBJ1-2, with 9 bases lining up with TRBD1. This CDR3 region has 17 residues. Trimming removed 4 bases from V and 4 bases from J; junction bases left unmatched: 13. Germline assignment: CDR1 SGHTA and CDR2 FQGNSA.

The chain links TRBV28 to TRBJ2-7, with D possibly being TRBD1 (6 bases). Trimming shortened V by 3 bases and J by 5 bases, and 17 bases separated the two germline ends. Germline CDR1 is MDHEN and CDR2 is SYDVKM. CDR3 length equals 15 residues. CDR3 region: CASSFGQGYSDEQYF. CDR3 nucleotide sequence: TGTGCCAGCAGTTTCGGGCAGGGGTATAGCGACGAGCAGTACTTC. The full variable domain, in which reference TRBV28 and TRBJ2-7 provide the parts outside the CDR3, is DVKVTQSSRYLVKRTGEKVFLECVQDMDHENMFWYRQDPGLGLRLIYFSYDVKMKEKGDIPEGYSVSREKKERFSLILESASTNQTSMYLCASSFGQGYSDEQYFGPGTRLTVT.

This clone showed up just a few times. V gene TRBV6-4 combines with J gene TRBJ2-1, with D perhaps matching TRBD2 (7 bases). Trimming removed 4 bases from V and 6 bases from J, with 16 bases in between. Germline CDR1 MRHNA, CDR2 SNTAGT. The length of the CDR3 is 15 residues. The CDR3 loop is CASSGGLGGGNEQFF. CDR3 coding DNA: TGTGCCAGCAGTGGAGGACTAGGAGGGGGCAATGAGCAGTTCTTC.

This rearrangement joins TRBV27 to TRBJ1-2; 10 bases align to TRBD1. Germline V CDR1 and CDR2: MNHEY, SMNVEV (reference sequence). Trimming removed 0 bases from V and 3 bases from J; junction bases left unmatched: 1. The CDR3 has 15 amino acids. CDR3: CASSLSGQGHYGYTF. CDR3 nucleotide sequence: TGTGCCAGCAGTTTATCGGGACAGGGGCACTATGGCTACACCTTC.

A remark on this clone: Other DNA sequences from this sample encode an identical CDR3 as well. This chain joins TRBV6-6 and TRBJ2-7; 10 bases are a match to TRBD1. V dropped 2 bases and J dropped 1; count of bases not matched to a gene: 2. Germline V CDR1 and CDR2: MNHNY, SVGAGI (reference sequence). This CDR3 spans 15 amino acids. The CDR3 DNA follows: TGTGCCAGCAGTTACCCGGGACAGGGGTCCTACGAGCAGTACTTC. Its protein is CASSYPGQGSYEQYF.

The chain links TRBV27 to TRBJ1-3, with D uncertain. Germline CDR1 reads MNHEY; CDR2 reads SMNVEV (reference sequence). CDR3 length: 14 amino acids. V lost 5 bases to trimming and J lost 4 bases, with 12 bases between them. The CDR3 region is CASSRAGVGNTIYF. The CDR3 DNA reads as TGTGCCAGCAGTCGGGCGGGAGTGGGAAACACCATATATTTT.

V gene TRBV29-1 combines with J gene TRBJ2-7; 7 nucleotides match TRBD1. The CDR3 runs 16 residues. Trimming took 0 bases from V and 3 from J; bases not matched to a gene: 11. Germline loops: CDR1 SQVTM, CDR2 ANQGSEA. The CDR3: CSVEDRRQGQGYEQYF. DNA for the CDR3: TGCAGCGTTGAAGATCGGAGACAGGGTCAGGGCTACGAGCAGTACTTC.

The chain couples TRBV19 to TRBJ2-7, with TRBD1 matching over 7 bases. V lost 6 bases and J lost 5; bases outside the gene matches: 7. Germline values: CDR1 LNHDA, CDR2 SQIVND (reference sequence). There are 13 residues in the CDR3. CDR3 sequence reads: CASSPTGYNEQYF. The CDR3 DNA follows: TGTGCCAGTAGCCCGACAGGGTATAACGAGCAGTACTTC.